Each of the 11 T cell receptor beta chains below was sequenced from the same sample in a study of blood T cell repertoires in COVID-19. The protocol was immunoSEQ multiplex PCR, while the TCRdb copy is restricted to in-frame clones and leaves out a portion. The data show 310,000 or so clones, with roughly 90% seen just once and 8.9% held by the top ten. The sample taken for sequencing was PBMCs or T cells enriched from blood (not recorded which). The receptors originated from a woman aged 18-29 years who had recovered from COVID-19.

CDR3 loop: CASSNTAELYGYTF. CDR3 sequence (DNA): TGTGCCAGCAGCAACACGGCGGAACTGTATGGCTACACCTTC. This chain joins TRBV7-6 and TRBJ1-2; no reliable D call. This CDR3 is 14 amino acids long. V gave up 5 bases and J gave up 5 bases, with 15 bases separating them. Germline values: CDR1 SGHVS, CDR2 FNYEAQ.

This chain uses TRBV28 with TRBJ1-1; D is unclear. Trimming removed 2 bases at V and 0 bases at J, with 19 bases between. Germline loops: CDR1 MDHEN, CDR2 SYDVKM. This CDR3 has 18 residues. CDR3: CASSLQSYLAKMNTEAFF. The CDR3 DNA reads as TGTGCCAGCAGTTTACAGTCTTATTTGGCAAAAATGAACACTGAAGCTTTCTTT.

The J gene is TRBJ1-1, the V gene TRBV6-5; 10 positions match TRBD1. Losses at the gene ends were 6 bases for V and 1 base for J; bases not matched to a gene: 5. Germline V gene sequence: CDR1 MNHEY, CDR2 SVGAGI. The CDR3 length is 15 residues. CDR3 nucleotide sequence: TGTGCCAGCAGGGGACAGGGGTTATCGAACACTGAAGCTTTCTTT. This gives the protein CASRGQGLSNTEAFF.

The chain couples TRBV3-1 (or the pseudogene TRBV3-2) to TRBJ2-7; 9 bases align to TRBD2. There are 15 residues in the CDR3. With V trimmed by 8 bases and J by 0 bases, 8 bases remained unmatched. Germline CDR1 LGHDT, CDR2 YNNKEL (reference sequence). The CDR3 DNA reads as TGTGCCAGCCAGCCTAGCGGGGCCAGCTCCTACGAGCAGTACTTC. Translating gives CASQPSGASSYEQYF.

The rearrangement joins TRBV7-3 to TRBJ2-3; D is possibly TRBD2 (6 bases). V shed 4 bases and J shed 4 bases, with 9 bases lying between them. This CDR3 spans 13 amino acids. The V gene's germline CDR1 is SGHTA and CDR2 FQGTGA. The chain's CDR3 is CASSSGGADTQYF. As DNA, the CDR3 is TGTGCCAGCAGCTCCGGGGGTGCAGATACGCAGTATTTT.

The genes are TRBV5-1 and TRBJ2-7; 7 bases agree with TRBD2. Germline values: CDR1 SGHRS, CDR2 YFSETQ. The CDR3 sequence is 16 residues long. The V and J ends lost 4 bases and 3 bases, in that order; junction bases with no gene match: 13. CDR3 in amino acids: CASSLGTGTKDYEQYF. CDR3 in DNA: TGCGCCAGCAGCCTGGGAACCGGGACTAAAGACTACGAGCAGTACTTC.

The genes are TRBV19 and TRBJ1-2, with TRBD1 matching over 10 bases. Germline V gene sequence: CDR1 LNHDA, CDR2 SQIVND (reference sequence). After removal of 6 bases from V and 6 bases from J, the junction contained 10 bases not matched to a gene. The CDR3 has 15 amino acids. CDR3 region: CASSSRDRGPHGYTF. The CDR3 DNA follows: TGTGCCAGTAGCTCCCGGGACAGGGGCCCCCATGGCTACACCTTC.

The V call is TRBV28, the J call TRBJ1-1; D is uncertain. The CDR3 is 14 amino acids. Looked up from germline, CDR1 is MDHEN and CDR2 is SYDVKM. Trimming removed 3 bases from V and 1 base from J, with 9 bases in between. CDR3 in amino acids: CASSFLQQNTEAFF. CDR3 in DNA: TGTGCCAGCAGTTTTTTACAGCAGAACACTGAAGCTTTCTTT.

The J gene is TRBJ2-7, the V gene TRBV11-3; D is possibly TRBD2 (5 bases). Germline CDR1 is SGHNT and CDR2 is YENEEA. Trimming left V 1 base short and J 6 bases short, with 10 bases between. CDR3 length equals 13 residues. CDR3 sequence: CASSLGLGSEQYF. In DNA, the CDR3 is TGTGCCAGCAGCTTAGGATTAGGGAGCGAGCAGTACTTC.

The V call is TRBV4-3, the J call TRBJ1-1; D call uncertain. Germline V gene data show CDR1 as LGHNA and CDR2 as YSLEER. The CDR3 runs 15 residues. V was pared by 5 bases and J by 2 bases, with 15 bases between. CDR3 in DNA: TGCGCCAGCAGCTTACAATCACGGGGTAACACTGAAGCTTTCTTT. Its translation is CASSLQSRGNTEAFF.

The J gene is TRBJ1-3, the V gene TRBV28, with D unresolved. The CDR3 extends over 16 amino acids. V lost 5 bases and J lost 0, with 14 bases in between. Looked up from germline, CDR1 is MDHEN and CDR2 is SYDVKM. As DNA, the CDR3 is TGTGCCAGCAGTCCGACGGACGGGAGCTCTGGAAACACCATATATTTT. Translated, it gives CASSPTDGSSGNTIYF. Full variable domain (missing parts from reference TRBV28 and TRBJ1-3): DVKVTQSSRYLVKRTGEKVFLECVQDMDHENMFWYRQDPGLGLRLIYFSYDVKMKEKGDIPEGYSVSREKKERFSLILESASTNQTSMYLCASSPTDGSSGNTIYFGEGSWLTVV.